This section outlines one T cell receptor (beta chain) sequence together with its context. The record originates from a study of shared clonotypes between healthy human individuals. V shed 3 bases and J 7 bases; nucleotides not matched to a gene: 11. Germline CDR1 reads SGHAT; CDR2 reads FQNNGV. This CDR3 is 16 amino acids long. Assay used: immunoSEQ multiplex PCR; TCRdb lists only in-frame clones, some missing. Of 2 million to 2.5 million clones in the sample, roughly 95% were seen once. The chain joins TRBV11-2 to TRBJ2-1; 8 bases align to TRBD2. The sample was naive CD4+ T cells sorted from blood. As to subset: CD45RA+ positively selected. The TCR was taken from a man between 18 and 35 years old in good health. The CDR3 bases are TGTGCCAGCAGCTTGATTCAGAGCGGGAGAAGTAATGAGCAGTTCTTC. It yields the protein CASSLIQSGRSNEQFF.